The 22 T cell receptor beta chains in this list originate from one sample, sequenced in a study of regulatory T cells in long-lasting Graves disease. Time point given: newly diagnosed GD, antithyroid drugs for less than 3 months. Scientists built the TCR library using RNA that was extracted from PBMCs. Through Arm-PCR of CDR3 regions and iRepertoire HTBI primers, TCR beta libraries were built. TCRdb re-called the multiplex PCR reads through MiXCR, storing one row per CDR3 protein. The table has some 200,000 distinct CDR3 sequences, roughly a fifth seen once. In addition, the sample was reused for a study of T cells in Graves' hyperthyroidism and ophthalmopathy.

Sequencing used peripheral blood mononuclear cells (PBMCs), obtained at new diagnosis, from a patient treated with antithyroid drugs. These receptors all come from a woman in her 30s with Graves disease.

This clonotype has at least ten counts. This chain links TRBV5-1 with TRBJ1-1; D unclear. Germline V gene sequence: CDR1 SGHRS, CDR2 YFSETQ. CDR3 length: 16 residues. V was pared by 0 bases and J by 0 bases, with 12 bases between. CDR3 protein: CASSLGASGMNTEAFF. DNA of the CDR3: TGCGCCAGCAGCTTGGGGGCCAGCGGGATGAACACTGAAGCTTTCTTT.

Concerning this clonotype: This could be a read error, since a much larger clone is one nucleotide away. The chain employs TRBV20-1 and TRBJ1-1; D gene uncertain. CDR3 length: 12 amino acids. Germline V gives CDR1 DFQATT, CDR2 SNEGSKA (reference sequence). The CDR3 sequence is CSARYGNTKAFF. The CDR3 DNA is TGCAGTGCCCGATATGGGAACACTAAAGCTTTCTTT.

Details on this clonotype: A much larger clone lies one base from this, so it may be a read error. The gene calls are TRBV10-2 and TRBJ1-2; D ambiguous. The CDR3 totals 15 residues. The germline V gene has CDR1 WSHSY and CDR2 SAAADI. Trimming left V 4 bases short and J 6 bases short, with 18 bases between. The CDR3 here is CASSGSTGSGDGYTF. For the CDR3, the DNA is TGCGCCAGCAGTGGGTCAACGGGGAGCGGGGATGGCTACACCTTC.

This clonotype has a count of ten or more. The rearrangement uses TRBV7-2 and TRBJ1-5; D gene ambiguous. CDR3 length equals 15 residues. V gave up 4 bases and J gave up 0 bases, with 10 bases separating them. CDR1 is SGHTA, CDR2 FQGNSA, per germline. CDR3 in amino acids: CASSSQSGSNQPQHF. DNA for the CDR3: TGTGCCAGCAGCTCACAGTCCGGTAGCAATCAGCCCCAGCATTTT.

This clonotype was found a few times. The rearrangement links TRBV9 to TRBJ2-2; perhaps D is TRBD1 or TRBD2 (5 bases each). The length of the CDR3 is 16 residues. The ends were cut back, 5 bases at V and 0 bases at J, with 14 bases in the middle. Germline CDR1 and CDR2: SGDLS and YYNGEE. CDR3 residues: CASSGTGTANTGELFF. DNA for the CDR3: TGTGCCAGCAGTGGAACCGGGACGGCGAACACCGGGGAGCTGTTTTTT.

This clonotype was detected many times. The chain joins TRBV3-1 to TRBJ2-4, with TRBD2 as a possible D gene (6 bases). V was trimmed by 3 bases and J by 0 bases, leaving 15 bases between them. CDR1 is LGHDT and CDR2 is YNNKEL in the germline V gene (reference sequence). The length of the CDR3 is 17 residues. The CDR3 region is CASSHPGTHLAKNIQYF. CDR3 in DNA: TGTGCCAGCAGCCATCCCGGGACTCACCTAGCCAAAAACATTCAGTACTTC.

This clonotype is a singleton in its sample. It differs at one base from a far larger clone, so likely a read error. The chain has TRBV7-9 and TRBJ2-1; 7 nucleotides line up with TRBD1. The CDR3 has 14 amino acids. Unmatched junction bases numbered 15, after V lost 6 bases and J lost 13 bases. The germline V gene has CDR1 SEHNR and CDR2 FQNEAQ (reference sequence). CDR3 amino acids: CASRDRVGGETQFF. CDR3 bases: TGTGCCAGCAGAGACAGGGTCGGTGGAGAGACCCAGTTCTTC.

This clonotype was counted a few times. The chain recombines TRBV28 with TRBJ2-7; the match to TRBD1 covers 9 bases. The CDR3 loop spans 15 amino acids. V was pared by 0 bases and J by 4 bases, with 4 bases of the junction left unmatched. Germline CDR1 reads MDHEN; CDR2 reads SYDVKM. Here the CDR3 reads CASSLWGQGVYEQYF. The DNA of the CDR3 is TGTGCCAGCAGTTTATGGGGACAGGGAGTATACGAGCAGTACTTC.

The sample holds many counts of this clonotype. The CDR3 carries no conserved terminal phenylalanine or tryptophan, so it likely arises from a read error. V usage is TRBV12-3 or TRBV12-4 and J usage is TRBJ1-3; D uncertain. The CDR3 is 17 residues long. Trimming shortened V by 8 bases and J by 0 bases, and 20 bases separated the two germline ends. The CDR3 here is CASWVITDKLSGNTIYS. In nucleotides, the CDR3 is TGTGCCAGCTGGGTCATTACCGACAAACTCTCTGGAAACACCATATATTCT.

This chain links TRBV19 with TRBJ1-1, with D uncertain. V was cut by 7 bases and J by 5 bases, with 11 bases left in between. Germline assignment: CDR1 LNHDA and CDR2 SQIVND (reference sequence). The CDR3 has 12 residues. The CDR3 region is CASTEGATEAFF. CDR3 bases: TGTGCCAGTACTGAGGGAGCGACTGAAGCTTTCTTT.

In regard to this clonotype: Since a much larger clone is just one base distant, this may be a read error. The chain is built from TRBV11-2 and TRBJ2-5; 9 bases fit TRBD2. Trimming removed 4 bases from V and 0 bases from J; junction bases left unmatched: 12. The germline CDR1 and CDR2 sequences are SGHAT and FQNNGV. The CDR3 has 18 amino acids. CDR3 in amino acids: CASSSGRGGGADQETQYF. The CDR3 DNA sequence: TGTGCCAGCAGCTCGGGGCGGGGGGGAGGTGCAGACCAAGAGACCCAGTACTTC.

This clonotype was observed many times. Given a much more abundant clone one base away, this may be a read error. The rearrangement uses TRBV6-1 and TRBJ1-2, with 7 bases lining up with TRBD1. This CDR3 is 12 amino acids long. Germline V gene sequence: CDR1 MNHNS, CDR2 SASEGT. In DNA, the CDR3 is TGTGCCAGCACCACCCAGGGGGGAGGCTACGCCTTC. Translated, it gives CASTTQGGGYAF.

This clonotype was observed at least ten times. The chain carries TRBV10-3 and TRBJ1-4, with 11 bases that match TRBD1. Looked up from germline, CDR1 is ENHRY and CDR2 is SYGVKD. The junction had 3 bases not matched to a gene; V was cut back by 8 bases and J by 4 bases. The CDR3 spans 14 residues. CDR3 amino acids: CAIGQGANNEKLFF. For the CDR3, the DNA is TGTGCCATCGGACAGGGGGCAAATAATGAAAAACTGTTTTTT.

This clonotype was counted a few times. V gene TRBV20-1 combines with J gene TRBJ1-4, with a weak D call TRBD1 (5 bases). The CDR3 contains 13 residues. The V end was cut by 1 base, the J end by 4 bases, with 7 bases between. Germline V CDR1 and CDR2: DFQATT, SNEGSKA (reference sequence). The CDR3 loop reads CSARGGYNEKLFF. The CDR3 DNA follows: TGCAGTGCTAGAGGGGGGTATAATGAAAAACTGTTTTTT.

CDR3 in DNA: TGTGCCAGTAGTACCCACGTTACTCAACTGGAGCAGTACTTC. The encoded protein is CASSTHVTQLEQYF. V and J are TRBV19 and TRBJ2-7; D is ambiguous. The germline gives CDR1 LNHDA, CDR2 SQIVND (reference sequence). V was pared by 4 bases and J by 7 bases, with 17 bases between. The CDR3 contains 14 residues.

This clonotype was observed at least ten times. This rearrangement joins TRBV20-1 to TRBJ1-5, with D unresolved. Germline V gene data show CDR1 as DFQATT and CDR2 as SNEGSKA (reference sequence). CDR3 length equals 11 residues. V lost 5 bases to trimming and J lost 11 bases, with 13 bases between them. The CDR3 here is CSAPYRGTQHF. The CDR3 nucleotides read TGCAGTGCTCCTTATCGCGGGACCCAGCATTTT.

The chain joins TRBV28 to TRBJ1-1; no firm D call. The V and J ends lost 6 bases and 8 bases respectively, with 22 bases between them. The CDR3 consists of 15 residues. From germline, CDR1 is MDHEN and CDR2 SYDVKM. The CDR3 here is CASSSFFGADSEAFF. For the CDR3, the DNA is TGTGCCAGCAGCTCGTTTTTCGGCGCCGACTCCGAAGCTTTCTTT.

With regard to this clonotype: With a far larger clone one base away, a read error is the likely cause. J is TRBJ2-2 and V is TRBV6-4; TRBD2 aligns across 15 bases. Germline CDR1 MRHNA, CDR2 SNTAGT. Trimming at V came to 5 bases and at J to 6 bases, leaving 7 bases not matched to a gene. CDR3 length equals 17 residues. DNA for the CDR3: TGTGCCAGCAGTCGCGGACTAGCGGGGGGGGCGGCCGGGGAGCTGTTTTTT. Translated, it gives CASSRGLAGGAAGELFF.

This clonotype was counted many times. CDR3 bases: TGTGCCAGCAGTTTAGGCGGCCTGGGACAGGGGGACCAGCATTTT. Translation: CASSLGGLGQGDQHF. The chain carries TRBV28 and TRBJ1-5; 11 bases are shared with TRBD1. Per germline, CDR1 MDHEN and CDR2 SYDVKM. The CDR3 loop spans 15 amino acids. The ends lost 2 bases at V and 12 bases at J; junction bases unmatched: 9. The full variable domain, in which reference TRBV28 and TRBJ1-5 provide the parts outside the CDR3, is DVKVTQSSRYLVKRTGEKVFLECVQDMDHENMFWYRQDPGLGLRLIYFSYDVKMKEKGDIPEGYSVSREKKERFSLILESASTNQTSMYLCASSLGGLGQGDQHFGDGTRLSIL.

This clonotype occurred many times. This chain connects TRBV4-1 to TRBJ2-7; the D call may be TRBD1 or TRBD2 (6 bases each). This CDR3 has 19 amino acids. The germline V and J ends were trimmed by 2 bases and 7 bases, with 30 bases remaining between them. From germline, CDR1 is MGHRA and CDR2 YSYEKL. The CDR3 DNA sequence: TGCGCCAGCAGCCAAAACGGAGGGCAGGGGAACACGCTGGCTGAAGAGCAGTACTTC. Its translation is CASSQNGGQGNTLAEEQYF.

This clonotype was found many times. The rearrangement uses TRBV10-3 and TRBJ1-1; 7 bases map to TRBD1. This CDR3 is built from 16 residues. V dropped 0 bases and J dropped 0; count of bases not matched to a gene: 4. Germline CDR1 ENHRY, CDR2 SYGVKD. Here the CDR3 DNA reads TGTGCCATCAGTGAGTCTTCAGGGGGAGTGAACACTGAAGCTTTCTTT. It yields the protein CAISESSGGVNTEAFF.

This clonotype was found many times. The chain recombines TRBV28 with TRBJ2-7, with a weak D call TRBD2 (5 bases). The CDR3 extends over 14 amino acids. Trimming took off 7 bases at V and 0 bases at J, with 13 bases between the two ends. The germline V gene has CDR1 MDHEN and CDR2 SYDVKM. CDR3 DNA sequence: TGTGCCAGCACCCACGGGGTGGGCTCCTACGAGCAGTACTTC. Translated: CASTHGVGSYEQYF. The full variable domain, rest sourced from reference TRBV28 and TRBJ2-7, is DVKVTQSSRYLVKRTGEKVFLECVQDMDHENMFWYRQDPGLGLRLIYFSYDVKMKEKGDIPEGYSVSREKKERFSLILESASTNQTSMYLCASTHGVGSYEQYFGPGTRLTVT.